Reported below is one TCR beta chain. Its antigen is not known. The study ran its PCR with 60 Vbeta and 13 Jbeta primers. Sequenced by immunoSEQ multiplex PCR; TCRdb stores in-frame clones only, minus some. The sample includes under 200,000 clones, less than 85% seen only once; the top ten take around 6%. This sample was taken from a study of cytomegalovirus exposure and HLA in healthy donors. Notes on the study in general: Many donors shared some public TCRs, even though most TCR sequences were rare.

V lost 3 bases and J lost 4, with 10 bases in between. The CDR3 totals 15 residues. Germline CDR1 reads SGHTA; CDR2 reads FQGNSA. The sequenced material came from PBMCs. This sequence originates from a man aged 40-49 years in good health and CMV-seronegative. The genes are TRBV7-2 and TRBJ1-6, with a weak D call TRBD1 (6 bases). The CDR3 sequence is CASSLRDTYNSPLHF. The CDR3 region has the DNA TGTGCCAGCAGCTTGAGGGACACATATAATTCACCCCTCCACTTT.